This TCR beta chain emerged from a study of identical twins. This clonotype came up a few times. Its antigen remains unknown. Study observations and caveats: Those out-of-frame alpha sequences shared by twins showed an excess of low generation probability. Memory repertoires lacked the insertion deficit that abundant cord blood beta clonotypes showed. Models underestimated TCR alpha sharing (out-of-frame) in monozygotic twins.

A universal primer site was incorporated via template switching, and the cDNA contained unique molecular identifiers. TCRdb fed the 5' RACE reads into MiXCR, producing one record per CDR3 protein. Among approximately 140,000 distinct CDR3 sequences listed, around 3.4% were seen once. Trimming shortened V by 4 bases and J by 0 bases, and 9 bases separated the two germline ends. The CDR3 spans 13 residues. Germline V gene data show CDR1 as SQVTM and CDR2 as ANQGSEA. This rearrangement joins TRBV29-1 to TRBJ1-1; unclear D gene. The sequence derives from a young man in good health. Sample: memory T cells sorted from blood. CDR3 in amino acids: CSVGHGMNTEAFF. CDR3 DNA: TGCAGCGTTGGACATGGGATGAACACTGAAGCTTTCTTT.